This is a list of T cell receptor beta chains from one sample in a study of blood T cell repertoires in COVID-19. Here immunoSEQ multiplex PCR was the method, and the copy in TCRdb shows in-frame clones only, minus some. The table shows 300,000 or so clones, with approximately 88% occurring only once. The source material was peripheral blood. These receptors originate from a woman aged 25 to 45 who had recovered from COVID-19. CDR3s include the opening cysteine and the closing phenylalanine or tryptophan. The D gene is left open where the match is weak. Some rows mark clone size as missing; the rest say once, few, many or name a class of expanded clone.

cdr3_aa: CASGESGGRTDTQYF; cdr3_nt: TGTGCCAGCGGAGAGAGCGGGGGCCGCACAGATACGCAGTATTTT; d_call: TRBD2; clone_size: -; v_call: TRBV7-9; j_call: TRBJ2-3
cdr3_aa: CASRRQGAENIQYF; cdr3_nt: TGTGCCAGCAGGAGACAGGGGGCAGAAAACATTCAGTACTTC; d_call: TRBD1; clone_size: -; v_call: TRBV28; j_call: TRBJ2-4
cdr3_aa: CASSLMGQKNEKLFF; cdr3_nt: TGCGCCAGCAGCCTCATGGGGCAGAAGAATGAAAAACTGTTTTTT; d_call: -; clone_size: -; v_call: TRBV5-1; j_call: TRBJ1-4
cdr3_aa: CASSSRRTGQETQYF; cdr3_nt: TGTGCCAGCAGCTCCCGTCGGACAGGACAAGAGACCCAGTACTTC; d_call: TRBD1; clone_size: -; v_call: TRBV7-2; j_call: TRBJ2-5
cdr3_aa: CAWSPHHYSGTGARSSYNSPLHF; cdr3_nt: TGTGCCTGGAGTCCCCACCATTACTCCGGGACAGGGGCCCGTAGCTCCTATAATTCACCCCTCCACTTT; d_call: TRBD1; clone_size: -; v_call: TRBV30; j_call: TRBJ1-6
cdr3_aa: CSVATDGTGLRGYTF; cdr3_nt: TGCAGCGTGGCGACCGACGGGACAGGATTACGTGGCTACACCTTC; d_call: TRBD1; clone_size: -; v_call: TRBV29-1; j_call: TRBJ1-2
cdr3_aa: CATSSQTGIYNYGYTF; cdr3_nt: TGTGCCACCAGCAGCCAGACAGGGATCTATAACTATGGCTACACCTTC; d_call: TRBD1; clone_size: once; v_call: TRBV15; j_call: TRBJ1-2
cdr3_aa: CASSLGRSTIYF; cdr3_nt: TGTGCCAGCAGCTTAGGGAGAAGCACCATATATTTT; d_call: -; clone_size: -; v_call: TRBV7-9; j_call: TRBJ1-3
cdr3_aa: CASSIRSGSYEKLFF; cdr3_nt: TGTGCCAGTAGTATCCGCAGCGGCTCCTATGAAAAACTGTTTTTT; d_call: -; clone_size: -; v_call: TRBV19; j_call: TRBJ1-4
cdr3_aa: CAWSGGTANTEAFF; cdr3_nt: TGTGCCTGGAGTGGGGGGACAGCGAACACTGAAGCTTTCTTT; d_call: TRBD1; clone_size: once; v_call: TRBV30; j_call: TRBJ1-1
cdr3_aa: CASANDYSYEQYF; cdr3_nt: TGTGCCAGCGCAAACGACTACTCCTACGAGCAGTACTTC; d_call: -; clone_size: -; v_call: TRBV2; j_call: TRBJ2-7
cdr3_aa: CASSARSYNEQFF; cdr3_nt: TGTGCCAGCAGCGCGCGGTCCTACAATGAGCAGTTCTTC; d_call: -; clone_size: -; v_call: TRBV5-5; j_call: TRBJ2-1
cdr3_aa: CASSYSGQGNNEQYF; cdr3_nt: TGTGCCAGCAGTTACTCAGGACAGGGAAACAACGAGCAGTACTTC; d_call: TRBD1; clone_size: -; v_call: TRBV6-5; j_call: TRBJ2-7
cdr3_aa: CASSFFYGGGTGELFF; cdr3_nt: TGTGCCAGCAGCTTTTTCTACGGGGGTGGCACCGGGGAGCTGTTTTTT; d_call: -; clone_size: -; v_call: TRBV7-9; j_call: TRBJ2-2
cdr3_aa: CASHDRDNEQFF; cdr3_nt: TGTGCCAGCCACGACAGGGACAATGAGCAGTTCTTC; d_call: TRBD1; clone_size: -; v_call: TRBV28; j_call: TRBJ2-1
cdr3_aa: CASSPYRSPNEKLFF; cdr3_nt: TGCGCCAGCAGTCCCTACCGATCCCCTAATGAAAAACTGTTTTTT; d_call: -; clone_size: -; v_call: TRBV4-1; j_call: TRBJ1-4
cdr3_aa: CASSPLAPLDTQYF; cdr3_nt: TGTGCCAGCAGTCCTCTAGCGCCCCTCGATACGCAGTATTTT; d_call: -; clone_size: -; v_call: TRBV2; j_call: TRBJ2-3
cdr3_aa: CASSTVTSGVSGETQYF; cdr3_nt: TGTGCCAGCAGTACTGTGACTAGCGGGGTCTCAGGGGAGACCCAGTACTTC; d_call: TRBD2; clone_size: -; v_call: TRBV27; j_call: TRBJ2-5
cdr3_aa: CASSPGTSGGEQYF; cdr3_nt: TGTGCCAGCAGTCCGGGGACTAGCGGGGGCGAGCAGTACTTC; d_call: TRBD2; clone_size: -; v_call: TRBV6-6; j_call: TRBJ2-7
cdr3_aa: CASSHRGQYNSPLHF; cdr3_nt: TGTGCCAGCAGCCACCGGGGACAGTATAATTCACCCCTCCACTTT; d_call: TRBD1; clone_size: -; v_call: TRBV7-9; j_call: TRBJ1-6
cdr3_aa: CASSFLGGLAGGDEQFF; cdr3_nt: TGTGCCAGCAGCTTTTTGGGAGGACTAGCGGGGGGCGATGAGCAGTTCTTC; d_call: TRBD2; clone_size: -; v_call: TRBV7-8; j_call: TRBJ2-1
cdr3_aa: CASSVSGGYNEQFF; cdr3_nt: TGTGCCAGCAGCGTGTCGGGGGGCTACAATGAGCAGTTCTTC; d_call: TRBD2; clone_size: -; v_call: TRBV9; j_call: TRBJ2-1
cdr3_aa: CATSPGITDTQYF; cdr3_nt: TGTGCCACCAGTCCAGGAATCACAGATACGCAGTATTTT; d_call: -; clone_size: -; v_call: TRBV24-1; j_call: TRBJ2-3
cdr3_aa: CASSKRPGGRGSPLHF; cdr3_nt: TGTGCCAGCAGCAAACGGCCAGGGGGTCGCGGTTCACCCCTCCACTTT; d_call: TRBD1; clone_size: -; v_call: TRBV3-1/TRBV3-2; j_call: TRBJ1-6
cdr3_aa: CASSIWGTGGGYEQYF; cdr3_nt: TGCGCCAGCAGCATCTGGGGGACAGGCGGCGGTTACGAGCAGTACTTC; d_call: TRBD1; clone_size: -; v_call: TRBV5-1; j_call: TRBJ2-7
cdr3_aa: CASSRTGTYEQYF; cdr3_nt: TGTGCCAGCAGTCGGACAGGGACCTACGAGCAGTACTTC; d_call: TRBD1; clone_size: -; v_call: TRBV2; j_call: TRBJ2-7
cdr3_aa: CASSLDWNTGELFF; cdr3_nt: TGCGCCAGCAGCTTAGACTGGAACACCGGGGAGCTGTTTTTT; d_call: -; clone_size: -; v_call: TRBV5-1; j_call: TRBJ2-2